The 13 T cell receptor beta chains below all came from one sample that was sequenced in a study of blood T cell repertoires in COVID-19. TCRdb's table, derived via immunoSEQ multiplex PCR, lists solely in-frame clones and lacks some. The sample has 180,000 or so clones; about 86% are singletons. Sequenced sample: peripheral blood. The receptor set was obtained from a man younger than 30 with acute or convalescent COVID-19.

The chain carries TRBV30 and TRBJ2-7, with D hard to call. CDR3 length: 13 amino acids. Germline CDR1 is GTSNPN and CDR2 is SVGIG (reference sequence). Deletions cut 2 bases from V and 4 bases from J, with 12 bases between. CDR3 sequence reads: CAWSHPNRYEQYF. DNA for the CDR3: TGTGCCTGGAGTCACCCCAACAGATACGAGCAGTACTTC.

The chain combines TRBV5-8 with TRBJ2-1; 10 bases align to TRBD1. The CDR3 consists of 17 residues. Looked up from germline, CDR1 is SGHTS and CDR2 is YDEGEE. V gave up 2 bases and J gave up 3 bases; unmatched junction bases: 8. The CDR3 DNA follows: TGTGCCAGCAGCTTAACCGTGACAGGGGGCTTCTACAATGAGCAGTTCTTC. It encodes CASSLTVTGGFYNEQFF.

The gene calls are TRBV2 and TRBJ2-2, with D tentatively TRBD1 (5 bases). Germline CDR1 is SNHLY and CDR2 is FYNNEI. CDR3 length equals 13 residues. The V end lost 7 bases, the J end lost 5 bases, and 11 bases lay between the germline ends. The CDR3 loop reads CASIDSPTGELFF. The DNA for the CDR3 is TGTGCCAGCATCGACAGCCCAACCGGGGAGCTGTTTTTT.

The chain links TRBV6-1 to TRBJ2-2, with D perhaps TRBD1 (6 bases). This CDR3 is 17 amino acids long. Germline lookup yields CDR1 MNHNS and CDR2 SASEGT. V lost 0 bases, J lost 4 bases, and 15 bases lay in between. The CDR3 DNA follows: TGTGCCAGCAGTGAAGCCTGGGACACAGGAAGCACCGGGGAGCTGTTTTTT. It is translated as CASSEAWDTGSTGELFF.

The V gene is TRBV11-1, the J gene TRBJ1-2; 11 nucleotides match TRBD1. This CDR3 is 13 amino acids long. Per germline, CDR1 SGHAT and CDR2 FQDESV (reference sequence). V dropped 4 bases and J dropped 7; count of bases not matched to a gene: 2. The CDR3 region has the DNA TGTGCCAGCAGCTCGGACAGGGGGCTTGGCTACACCTTC. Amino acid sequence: CASSSDRGLGYTF.

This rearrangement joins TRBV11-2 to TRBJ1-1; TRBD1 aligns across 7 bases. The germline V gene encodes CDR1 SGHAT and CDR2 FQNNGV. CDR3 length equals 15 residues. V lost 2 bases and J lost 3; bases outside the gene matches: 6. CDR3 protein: CASSLSRQGDTEAFF. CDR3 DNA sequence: TGTGCCAGCAGCTTATCGCGACAGGGCGACACTGAAGCTTTCTTT.

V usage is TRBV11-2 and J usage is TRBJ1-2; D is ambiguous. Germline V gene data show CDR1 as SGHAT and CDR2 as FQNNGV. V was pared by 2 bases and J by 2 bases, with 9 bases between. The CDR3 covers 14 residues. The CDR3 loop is CASSLTTTNYGYTF. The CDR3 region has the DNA TGTGCCAGCAGCTTAACGACTACAAACTATGGCTACACCTTC. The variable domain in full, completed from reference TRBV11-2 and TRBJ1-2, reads EAGVAQSPRYKIIEKRQSVAFWCNPISGHATLYWYQQILGQGPKLLIQFQNNGVVDDSQLPKDRFSAERLKGVDSTLKIQPAKLEDSAVYLCASSLTTTNYGYTFGSGTRLTVV.

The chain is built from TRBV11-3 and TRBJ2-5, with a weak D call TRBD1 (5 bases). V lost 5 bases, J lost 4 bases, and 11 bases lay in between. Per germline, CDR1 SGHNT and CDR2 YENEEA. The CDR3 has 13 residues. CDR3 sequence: CASSPRRGETQYF. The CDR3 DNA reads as TGTGCCAGCAGCCCCCGTAGGGGAGAGACCCAGTACTTC.

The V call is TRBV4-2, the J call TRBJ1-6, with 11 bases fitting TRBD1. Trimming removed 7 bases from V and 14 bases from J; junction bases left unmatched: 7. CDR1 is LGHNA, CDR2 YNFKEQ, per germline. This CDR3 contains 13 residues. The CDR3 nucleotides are TGTGCCAGCACCCGGGACAGGGGGGTTGCCCTCCACTTT. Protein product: CASTRDRGVALHF.

For the CDR3, the DNA is TGCGCCAGCAGCACCCTCACTAGCAACCAAGAGACCCAGTACTTC. Translation gives CASSTLTSNQETQYF. The chain links TRBV5-1 to TRBJ2-5; D is possibly TRBD2 (6 bases). Trimming pared 4 bases from V and 0 bases from J, leaving 13 bases between. Germline V gene lookup returns CDR1 SGHRS and CDR2 YFSETQ. The CDR3 has 15 amino acids.

CDR3 coding DNA: TGTGCCAGCAATCGTAGGACAGGGAGCACAGATACGCAGTATTTT. It yields the protein CASNRRTGSTDTQYF. This chain connects TRBV19 to TRBJ2-3; 8 bases are a match to TRBD1. The V and J ends lost 9 bases and 0 bases, in that order; junction bases with no gene match: 8. The CDR3 consists of 15 residues. The germline gives CDR1 LNHDA, CDR2 SQIVND (reference sequence).

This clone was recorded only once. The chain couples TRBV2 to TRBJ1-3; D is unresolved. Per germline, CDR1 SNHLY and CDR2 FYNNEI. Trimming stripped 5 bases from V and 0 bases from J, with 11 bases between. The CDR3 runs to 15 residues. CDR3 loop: CASSPRRVSGNTIYF. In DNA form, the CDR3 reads TGTGCCAGCAGTCCGCGACGGGTCTCTGGAAACACCATATATTTT.

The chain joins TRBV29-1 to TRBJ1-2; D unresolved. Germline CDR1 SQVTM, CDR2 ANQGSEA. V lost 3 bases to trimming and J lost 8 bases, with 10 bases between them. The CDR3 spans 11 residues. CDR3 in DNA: TGCAGCGTTGAGGCACGTCAGGGCTACACCTTC. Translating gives CSVEARQGYTF.